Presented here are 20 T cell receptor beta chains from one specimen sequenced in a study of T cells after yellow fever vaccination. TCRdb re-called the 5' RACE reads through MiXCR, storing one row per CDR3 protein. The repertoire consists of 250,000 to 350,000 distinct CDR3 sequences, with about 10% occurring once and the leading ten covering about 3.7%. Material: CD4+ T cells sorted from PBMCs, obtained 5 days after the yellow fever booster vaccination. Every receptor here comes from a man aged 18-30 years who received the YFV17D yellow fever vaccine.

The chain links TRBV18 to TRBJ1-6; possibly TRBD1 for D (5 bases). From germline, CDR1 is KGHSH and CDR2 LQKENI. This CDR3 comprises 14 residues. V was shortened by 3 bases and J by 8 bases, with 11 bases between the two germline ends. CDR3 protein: CASSPTESDSPLHF. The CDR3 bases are TGTGCCAGCTCACCGACAGAGAGTGATTCACCCCTCCACTTT.

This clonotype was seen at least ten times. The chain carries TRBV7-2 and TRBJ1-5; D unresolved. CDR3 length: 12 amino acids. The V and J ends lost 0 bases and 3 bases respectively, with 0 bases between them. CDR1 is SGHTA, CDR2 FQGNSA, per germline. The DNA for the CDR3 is TGTGCCAGCAGCTTAGCCAATCAGCCCCAGCATTTT. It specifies CASSLANQPQHF.

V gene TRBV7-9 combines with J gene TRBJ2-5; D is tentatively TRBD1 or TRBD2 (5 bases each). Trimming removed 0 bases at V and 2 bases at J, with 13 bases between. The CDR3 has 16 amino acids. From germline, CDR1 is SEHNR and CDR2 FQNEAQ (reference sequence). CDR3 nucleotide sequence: TGTGCCAGCAGCTTAGCCCTTCTAGCAGGGCAAGAGACCCAGTACTTC. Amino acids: CASSLALLAGQETQYF.

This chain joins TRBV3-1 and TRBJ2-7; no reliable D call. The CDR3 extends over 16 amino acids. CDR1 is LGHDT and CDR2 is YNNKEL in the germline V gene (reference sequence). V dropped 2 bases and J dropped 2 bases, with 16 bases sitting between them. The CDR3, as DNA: TGTGCCAGCAGCCAAAGCCTCGCTCGGGTCCCCTACGAGCAGTACTTC. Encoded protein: CASSQSLARVPYEQYF.

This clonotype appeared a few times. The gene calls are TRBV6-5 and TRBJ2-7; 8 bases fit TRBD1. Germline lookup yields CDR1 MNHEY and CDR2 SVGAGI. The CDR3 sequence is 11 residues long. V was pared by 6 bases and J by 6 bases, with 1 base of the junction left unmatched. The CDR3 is CASSRGPEQYF. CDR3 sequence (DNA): TGTGCCAGCAGCAGGGGGCCCGAGCAGTACTTC.

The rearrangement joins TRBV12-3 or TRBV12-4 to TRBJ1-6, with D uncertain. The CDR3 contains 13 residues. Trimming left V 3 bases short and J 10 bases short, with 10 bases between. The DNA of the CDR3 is TGTGCCAGCAGTTTCCAACGTGAGTCACCCCTCCACTTT. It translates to CASSFQRESPLHF.

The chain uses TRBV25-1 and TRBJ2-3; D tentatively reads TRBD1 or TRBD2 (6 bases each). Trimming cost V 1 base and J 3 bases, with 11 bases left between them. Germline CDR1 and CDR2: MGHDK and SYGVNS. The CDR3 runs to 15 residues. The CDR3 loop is CASSEFKGGTDTQYF. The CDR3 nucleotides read TGTGCCAGCAGTGAATTCAAAGGGGGGACAGATACGCAGTATTTT. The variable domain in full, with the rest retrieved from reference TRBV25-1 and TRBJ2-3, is EADIYQTPRYLVIGTGKKITLECSQTMGHDKMYWYQQDPGMELHLIHYSYGVNSTEKGDLSSESTVSRIRTEHFPLTLESARPSHTSQYLCASSEFKGGTDTQYFGPGTRLTVL.

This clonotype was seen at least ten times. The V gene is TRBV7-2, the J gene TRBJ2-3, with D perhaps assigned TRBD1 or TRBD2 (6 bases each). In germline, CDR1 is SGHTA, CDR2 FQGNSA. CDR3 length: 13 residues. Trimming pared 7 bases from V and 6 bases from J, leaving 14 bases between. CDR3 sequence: CASMGGARDTQYF. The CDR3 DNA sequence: TGTGCCAGCATGGGGGGCGCGCGGGATACGCAGTATTTT.

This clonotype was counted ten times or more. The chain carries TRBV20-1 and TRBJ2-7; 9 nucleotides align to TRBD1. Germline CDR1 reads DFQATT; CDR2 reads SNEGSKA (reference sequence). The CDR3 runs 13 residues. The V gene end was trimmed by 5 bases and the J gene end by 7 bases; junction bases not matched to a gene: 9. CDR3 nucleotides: TGCAGTGCTGGGACAGGGTTTCAGTTGGAGCAGTACTTC. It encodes CSAGTGFQLEQYF.

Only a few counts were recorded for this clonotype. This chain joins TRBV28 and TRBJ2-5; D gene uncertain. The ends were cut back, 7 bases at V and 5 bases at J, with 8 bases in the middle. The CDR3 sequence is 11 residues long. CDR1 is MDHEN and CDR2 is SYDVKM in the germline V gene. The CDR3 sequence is CASTIRETQYF. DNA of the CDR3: TGTGCCAGCACCATACGGGAGACCCAGTACTTC.

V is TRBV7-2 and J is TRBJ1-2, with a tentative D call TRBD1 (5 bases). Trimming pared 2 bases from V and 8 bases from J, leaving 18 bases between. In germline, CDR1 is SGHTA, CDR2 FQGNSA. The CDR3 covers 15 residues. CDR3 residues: CASSLSRAPGEGYTF. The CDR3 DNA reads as TGTGCCAGCAGCTTATCCAGGGCGCCGGGGGAAGGCTACACCTTC.

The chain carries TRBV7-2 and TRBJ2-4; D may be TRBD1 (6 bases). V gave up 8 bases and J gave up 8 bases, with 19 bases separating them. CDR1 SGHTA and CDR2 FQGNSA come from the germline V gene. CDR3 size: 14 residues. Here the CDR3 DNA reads TGTGCCAGCGGGACACACCTAGCCAAGGACATTCAGTACTTC. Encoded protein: CASGTHLAKDIQYF.

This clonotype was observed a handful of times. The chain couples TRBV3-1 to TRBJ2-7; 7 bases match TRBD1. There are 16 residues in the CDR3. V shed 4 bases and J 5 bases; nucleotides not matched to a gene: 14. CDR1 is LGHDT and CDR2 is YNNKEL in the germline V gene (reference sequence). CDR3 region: CASSPTYRGMFHEQYF. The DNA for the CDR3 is TGTGCCAGCAGCCCAACCTACAGGGGAATGTTTCACGAGCAGTACTTC.

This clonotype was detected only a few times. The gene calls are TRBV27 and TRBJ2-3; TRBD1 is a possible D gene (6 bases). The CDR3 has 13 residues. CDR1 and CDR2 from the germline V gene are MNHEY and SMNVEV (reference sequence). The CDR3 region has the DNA TGTGCTACGTCGTGGGGGCTCACAGATACGCAGTATTTT. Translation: CATSWGLTDTQYF.

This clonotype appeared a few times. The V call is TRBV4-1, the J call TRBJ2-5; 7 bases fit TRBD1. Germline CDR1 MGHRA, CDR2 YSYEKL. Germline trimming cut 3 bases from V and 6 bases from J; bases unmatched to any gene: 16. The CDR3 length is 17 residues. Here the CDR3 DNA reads TGCGCCAGCAGCCACGCCTCCGGGACAGAGCGTAGTAAGACCCAGTACTTC. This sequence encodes CASSHASGTERSKTQYF.

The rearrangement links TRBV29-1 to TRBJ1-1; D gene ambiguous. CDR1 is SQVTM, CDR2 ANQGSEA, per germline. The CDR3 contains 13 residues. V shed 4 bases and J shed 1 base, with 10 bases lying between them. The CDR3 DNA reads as TGCAGCGTTGTAAGGGATCGGAACACTGAAGCTTTCTTT. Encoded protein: CSVVRDRNTEAFF.

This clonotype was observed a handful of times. The DNA of the CDR3 is TGTGCCAGCAGCTTAGGCCCCCCCGAGGGTATTGAGCAGTTCTTC. Its protein product is CASSLGPPEGIEQFF. The chain recombines TRBV7-3 with TRBJ2-1, with D perhaps matching TRBD2 (5 bases). V was clipped by 2 bases and J by 9 bases, with 17 bases between them. CDR3 size: 15 residues. CDR1 is SGHTA and CDR2 is FQGTGA in the germline V gene.

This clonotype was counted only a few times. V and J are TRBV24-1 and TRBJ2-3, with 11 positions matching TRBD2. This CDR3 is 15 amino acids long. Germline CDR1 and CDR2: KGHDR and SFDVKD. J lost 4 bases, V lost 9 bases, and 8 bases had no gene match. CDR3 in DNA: TGTGCCACCGCCCTTAGCGGGGGGGTCGCAGATACGCAGTATTTT. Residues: CATALSGGVADTQYF.

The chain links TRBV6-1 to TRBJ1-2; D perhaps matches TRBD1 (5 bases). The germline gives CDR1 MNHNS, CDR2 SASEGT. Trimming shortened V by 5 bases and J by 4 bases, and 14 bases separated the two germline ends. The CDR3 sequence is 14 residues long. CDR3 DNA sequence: TGTGCCAGCAGTCCCGAAAATCAGGGCTATGGCTACACCTTC. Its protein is CASSPENQGYGYTF.

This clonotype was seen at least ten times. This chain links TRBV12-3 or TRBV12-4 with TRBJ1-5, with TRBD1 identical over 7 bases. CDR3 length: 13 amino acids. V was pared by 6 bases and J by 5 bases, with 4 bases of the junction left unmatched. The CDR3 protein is CASRGDSYQPQHF. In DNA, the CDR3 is TGTGCCAGCAGAGGGGACAGCTATCAGCCCCAGCATTTT.